This T cell receptor (beta chain) was captured in a study of blood T cell repertoires in COVID-19. At the level of the study: COVID-19 samples, acute and convalescent, were from the United States, Italy and Spain.

Deletions cut 7 bases from V and 4 bases from J, with 13 bases between. CDR3 length: 13 residues. Germline V gene data show CDR1 as MNHEY and CDR2 as SMNVEV (reference sequence). Profiled with immunoSEQ multiplex PCR; TCRdb holds only in-frame clones, not every one. The sample includes 90,000 to 110,000 clones, about 75% of them seen just once. The material sequenced was peripheral blood. This sequence joins TRBV27 and TRBJ1-2; perhaps TRBD1 as D (6 bases). This TCR was recovered from a woman in her sixties or seventies with acute or convalescent COVID-19. The CDR3 bases are TGTGCCAGCACCAACAGGGTCGGCTATGGCTACACCTTC. The encoded protein is CASTNRVGYGYTF.